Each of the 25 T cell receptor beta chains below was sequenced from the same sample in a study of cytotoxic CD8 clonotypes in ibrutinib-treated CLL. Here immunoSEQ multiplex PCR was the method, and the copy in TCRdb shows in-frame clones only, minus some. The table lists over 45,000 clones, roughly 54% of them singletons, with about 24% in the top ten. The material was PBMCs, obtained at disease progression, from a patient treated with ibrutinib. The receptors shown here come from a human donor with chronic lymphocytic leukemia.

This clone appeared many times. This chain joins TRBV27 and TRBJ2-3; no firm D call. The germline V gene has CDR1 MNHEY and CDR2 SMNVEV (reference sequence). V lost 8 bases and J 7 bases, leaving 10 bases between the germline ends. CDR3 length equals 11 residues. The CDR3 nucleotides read TGTGCCAGCCAAATTCGCCATACGCAGTATTTT. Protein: CASQIRHTQYF.

In DNA form, the CDR3 reads TGTGCCAGCAGACAGGCAACCGGGACCGGCTATGGCTACACCTTC. Amino acid sequence: CASRQATGTGYGYTF. The chain joins TRBV6-5 to TRBJ1-2, with a tentative D call TRBD1 (5 bases). V was pared by 6 bases and J by 4 bases, with 18 bases between. Germline V lookup: CDR1 MNHEY, CDR2 SVGAGI. This CDR3 has 15 residues.

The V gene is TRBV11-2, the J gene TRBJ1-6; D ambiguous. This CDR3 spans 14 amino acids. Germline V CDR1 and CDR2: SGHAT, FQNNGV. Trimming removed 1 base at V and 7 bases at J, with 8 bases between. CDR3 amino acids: CASSLVEANSPLHF. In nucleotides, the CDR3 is TGTGCCAGCAGCTTAGTGGAGGCGAATTCACCCCTCCACTTT.

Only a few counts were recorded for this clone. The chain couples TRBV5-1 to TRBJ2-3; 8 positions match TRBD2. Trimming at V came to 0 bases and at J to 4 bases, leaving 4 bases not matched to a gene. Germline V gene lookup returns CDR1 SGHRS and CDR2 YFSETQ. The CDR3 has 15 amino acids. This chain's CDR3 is CASSLAPGGADTQYF. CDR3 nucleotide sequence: TGCGCCAGCAGCTTGGCCCCGGGGGGGGCAGATACGCAGTATTTT.

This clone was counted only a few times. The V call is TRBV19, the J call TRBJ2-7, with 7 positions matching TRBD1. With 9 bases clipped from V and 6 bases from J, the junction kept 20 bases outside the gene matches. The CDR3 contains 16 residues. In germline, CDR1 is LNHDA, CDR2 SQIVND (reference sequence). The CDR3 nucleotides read TGTGCCAGCGCTCTTGCCTTTAGGGGGCCAGGGGGCGAGCAGTACTTC. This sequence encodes CASALAFRGPGGEQYF.

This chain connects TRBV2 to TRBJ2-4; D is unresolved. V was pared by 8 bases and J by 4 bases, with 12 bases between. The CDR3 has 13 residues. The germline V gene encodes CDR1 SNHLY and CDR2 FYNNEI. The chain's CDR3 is CASWASLKNIQYF. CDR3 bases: TGTGCCAGCTGGGCCAGCCTAAAAAACATTCAGTACTTC.

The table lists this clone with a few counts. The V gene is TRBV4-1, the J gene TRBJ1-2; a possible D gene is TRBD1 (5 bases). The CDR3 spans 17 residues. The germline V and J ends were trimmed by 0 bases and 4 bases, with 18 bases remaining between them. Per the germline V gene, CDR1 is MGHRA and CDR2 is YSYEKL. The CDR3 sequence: CASSQDSQPRGGYGYTF. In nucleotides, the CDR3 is TGCGCCAGCAGCCAAGATTCCCAACCGCGGGGGGGCTATGGCTACACCTTC.

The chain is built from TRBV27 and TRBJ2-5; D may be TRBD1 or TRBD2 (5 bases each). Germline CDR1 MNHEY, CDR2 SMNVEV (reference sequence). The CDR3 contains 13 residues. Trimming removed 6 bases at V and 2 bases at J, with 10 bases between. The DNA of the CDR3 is TGTGCCAGCAGAAGGGACGGACAAGAGACCCAGTACTTC. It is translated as CASRRDGQETQYF.

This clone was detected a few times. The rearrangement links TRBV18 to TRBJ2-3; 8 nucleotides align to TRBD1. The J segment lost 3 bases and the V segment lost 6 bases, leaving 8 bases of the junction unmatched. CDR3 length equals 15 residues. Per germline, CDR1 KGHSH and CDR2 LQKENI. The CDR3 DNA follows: TGTGCCAGCTCCGCAGGGGGCTTGGAGACAGATACGCAGTATTTT. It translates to CASSAGGLETDTQYF.

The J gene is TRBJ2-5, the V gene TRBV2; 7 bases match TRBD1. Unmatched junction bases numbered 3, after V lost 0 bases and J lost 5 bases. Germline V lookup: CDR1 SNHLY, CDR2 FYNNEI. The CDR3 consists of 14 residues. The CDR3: CASSEAARGETQYF. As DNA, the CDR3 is TGTGCCAGCAGTGAAGCGGCCAGGGGGGAGACCCAGTACTTC.

The CDR3 loop is CASSSPHLAGGYEQYF. CDR3 in DNA: TGTGCCAGCAGCTCCCCCCACCTAGCGGGAGGTTACGAGCAGTACTTC. The gene calls are TRBV5-6 and TRBJ2-7; 11 bases are shared with TRBD2. The germline CDR1 and CDR2 sequences are SGHDT and YYEEEE. V lost 3 bases and J lost 4; bases outside the gene matches: 9. The CDR3 sequence is 16 residues long.

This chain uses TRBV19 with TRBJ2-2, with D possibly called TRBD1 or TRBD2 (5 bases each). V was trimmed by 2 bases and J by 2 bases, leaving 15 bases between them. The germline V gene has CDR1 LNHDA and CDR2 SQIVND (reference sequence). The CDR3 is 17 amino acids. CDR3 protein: CASSIRMGTKNTGELFF. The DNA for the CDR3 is TGTGCCAGTAGTATAAGAATGGGGACGAAAAACACCGGGGAGCTGTTTTTT.

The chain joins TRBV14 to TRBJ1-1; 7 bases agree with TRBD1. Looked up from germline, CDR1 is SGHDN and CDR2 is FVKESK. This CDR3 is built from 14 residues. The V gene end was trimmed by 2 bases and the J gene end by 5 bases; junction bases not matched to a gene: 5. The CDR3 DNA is TGTGCCAGCAGCCAAACGGGACAGTCAACTGAAGCTTTCTTT. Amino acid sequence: CASSQTGQSTEAFF.

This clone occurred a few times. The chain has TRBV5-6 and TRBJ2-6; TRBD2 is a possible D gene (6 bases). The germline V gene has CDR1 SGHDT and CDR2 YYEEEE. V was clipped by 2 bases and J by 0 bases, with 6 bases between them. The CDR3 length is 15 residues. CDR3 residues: CASSLAGSGANVLTF. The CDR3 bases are TGTGCCAGCAGCTTAGCGGGCTCTGGGGCCAACGTCCTGACTTTC. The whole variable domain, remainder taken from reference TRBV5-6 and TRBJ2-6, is DAGVTQSPTHLIKTRGQQVTLRCSPKSGHDTVSWYQQALGQGPQFIFQYYEEEERQRGNFPDRFSGHQFPNYSSELNVNALLLGDSALYLCASSLAGSGANVLTFGAGSRLTVL.

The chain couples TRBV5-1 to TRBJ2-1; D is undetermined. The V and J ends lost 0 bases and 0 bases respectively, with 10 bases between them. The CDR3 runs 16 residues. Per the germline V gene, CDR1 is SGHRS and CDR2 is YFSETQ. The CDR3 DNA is TGCGCCAGCAGCTTGGAGTCCTACAGCTCCTACAATGAGCAGTTCTTC. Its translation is CASSLESYSSYNEQFF.

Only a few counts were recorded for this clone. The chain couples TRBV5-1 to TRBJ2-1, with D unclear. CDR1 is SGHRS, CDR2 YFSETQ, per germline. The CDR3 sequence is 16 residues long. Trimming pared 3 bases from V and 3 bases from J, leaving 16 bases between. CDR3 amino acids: CASSSTMGTLYNEQFF. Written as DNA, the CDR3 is TGCGCCAGCAGCTCAACTATGGGCACCCTCTACAATGAGCAGTTCTTC.

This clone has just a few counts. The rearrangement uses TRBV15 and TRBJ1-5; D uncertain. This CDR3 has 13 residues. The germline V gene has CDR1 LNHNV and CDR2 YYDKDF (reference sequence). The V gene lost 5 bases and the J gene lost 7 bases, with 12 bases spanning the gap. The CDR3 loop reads CATSSSGWQPQHF. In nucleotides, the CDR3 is TGTGCCACCAGCTCCTCTGGCTGGCAGCCCCAGCATTTT.

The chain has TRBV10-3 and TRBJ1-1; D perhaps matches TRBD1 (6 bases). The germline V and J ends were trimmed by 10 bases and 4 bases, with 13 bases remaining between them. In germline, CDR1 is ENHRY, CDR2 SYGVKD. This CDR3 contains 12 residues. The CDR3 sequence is CATGDIGTEAFF. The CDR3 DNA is TGTGCCACCGGGGACATCGGCACTGAAGCTTTCTTT.

CDR3 sequence: CASSPPRQANTGELFF. The CDR3 DNA follows: TGTGCCAGCAGCCCACCCAGGCAGGCGAACACCGGGGAGCTGTTTTTT. This rearrangement joins TRBV5-4 to TRBJ2-2, with D hard to call. Trimming cost V 4 bases and J 0 bases, with 13 bases left between them. This CDR3 comprises 16 residues. Germline V lookup: CDR1 SGHNT, CDR2 YYREEE (reference sequence).

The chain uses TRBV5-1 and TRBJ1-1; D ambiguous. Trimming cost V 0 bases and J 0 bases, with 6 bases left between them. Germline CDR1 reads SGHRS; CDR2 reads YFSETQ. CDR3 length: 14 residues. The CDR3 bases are TGCGCCAGCAGCTTGGGTCGGCTGAACACTGAAGCTTTCTTT. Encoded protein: CASSLGRLNTEAFF.

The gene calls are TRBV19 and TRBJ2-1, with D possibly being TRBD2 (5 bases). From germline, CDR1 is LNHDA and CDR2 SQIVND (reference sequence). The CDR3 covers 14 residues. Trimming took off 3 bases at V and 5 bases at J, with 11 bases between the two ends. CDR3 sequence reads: CASSILTGDNEQFF. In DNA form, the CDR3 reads TGTGCCAGTAGTATTCTAACCGGGGACAATGAGCAGTTCTTC.

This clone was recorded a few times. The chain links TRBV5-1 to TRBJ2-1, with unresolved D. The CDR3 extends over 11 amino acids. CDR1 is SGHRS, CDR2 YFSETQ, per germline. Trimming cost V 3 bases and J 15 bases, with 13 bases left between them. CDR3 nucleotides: TGCGCCAGCAGCTCTGAAGGATGGATGTTCTTC. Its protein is CASSSEGWMFF.

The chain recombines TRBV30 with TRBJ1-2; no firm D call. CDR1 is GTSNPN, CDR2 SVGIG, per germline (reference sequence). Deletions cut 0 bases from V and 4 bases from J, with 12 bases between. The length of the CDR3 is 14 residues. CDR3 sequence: CAWSVRVNLYGYTF. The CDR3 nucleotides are TGTGCCTGGAGTGTTCGGGTCAACCTCTATGGCTACACCTTC. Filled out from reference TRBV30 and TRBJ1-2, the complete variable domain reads SQTIHQWPATLVQPVGSPLSLECTVEGTSNPNLYWYRQAAGRGLQLLFYSVGIGQISSEVPQNLSASRPQDRQFILSSKKLLLSDSGFYLCAWSVRVNLYGYTFGSGTRLTVV.

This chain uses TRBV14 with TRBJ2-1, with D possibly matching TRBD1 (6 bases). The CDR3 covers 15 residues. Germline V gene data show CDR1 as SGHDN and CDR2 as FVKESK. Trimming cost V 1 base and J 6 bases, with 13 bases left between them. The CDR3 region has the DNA TGTGCCAGCAGCCAAGTATCAGGGGCCCTCAATGAGCAGTTCTTC. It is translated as CASSQVSGALNEQFF.

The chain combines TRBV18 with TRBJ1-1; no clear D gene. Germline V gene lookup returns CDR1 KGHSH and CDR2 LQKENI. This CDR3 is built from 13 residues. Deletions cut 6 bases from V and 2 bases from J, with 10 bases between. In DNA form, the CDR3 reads TGTGCCAGCTCGGAGGGCAGCAACACTGAAGCTTTCTTT. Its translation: CASSEGSNTEAFF.